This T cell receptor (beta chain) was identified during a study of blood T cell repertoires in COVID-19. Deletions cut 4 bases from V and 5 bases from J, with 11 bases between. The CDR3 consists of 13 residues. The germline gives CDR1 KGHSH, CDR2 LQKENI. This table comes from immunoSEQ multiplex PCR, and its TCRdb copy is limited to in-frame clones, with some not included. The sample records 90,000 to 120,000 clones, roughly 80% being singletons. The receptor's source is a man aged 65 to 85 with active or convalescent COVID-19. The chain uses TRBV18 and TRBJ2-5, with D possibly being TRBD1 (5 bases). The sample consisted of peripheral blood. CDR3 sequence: CASSQGLRETQYF. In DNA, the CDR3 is TGTGCCAGCTCACAGGGGCTGAGGGAGACCCAGTACTTC.